A single sample gave rise to the 9 T cell receptor beta chains below, sequenced in a study of metastatic and nonmetastatic thyroid tumors. Thyroid surgery was performed in patients who had received no treatment beforehand. MiXCR re-clonotyped the PCR reads for TCRdb. Counted here are about 46,000 clones, 24% occurring once; the ten biggest clones make up around 3%. The sequenced material came from blood. These receptors originate from a male donor with papillary thyroid cancer or a benign thyroid nodule (not recorded which). Some clones in this sample may be carry-over from other donors' samples.

This clone is classed as medium-sized (0.01 to 0.1%). The chain is built from TRBV18 and TRBJ2-7; TRBD2 aligns across 12 bases. V was pared by 1 base and J by 3 bases, with 10 bases of the junction left unmatched. The CDR3 totals 18 residues. Germline CDR1 KGHSH, CDR2 LQKENI. The CDR3, as DNA: TGTGCCAGCTCACCACAGACGACTAGCGGGAGCGTATTCTACGAGCAGTACTTC. It is translated as CASSPQTTSGSVFYEQYF.

This clone was counted many times. This chain joins TRBV24-1 and TRBJ2-2; D may be TRBD1 (6 bases). The CDR3 extends over 16 amino acids. The germline CDR1 and CDR2 sequences are KGHDR and SFDVKD. The V and J ends lost 4 bases and 0 bases respectively, with 11 bases between them. CDR3 bases: TGTGCCACCAGTGACCGACAGGTTACGAACACCGGGGAGCTGTTTTTT. It specifies CATSDRQVTNTGELFF.

This clone occurred a few times. The rearrangement links TRBV4-1 to TRBJ2-5, with 7 bases identical to TRBD2. Per the germline V gene, CDR1 is MGHRA and CDR2 is YSYEKL. Losses at the gene ends were 3 bases for V and 1 base for J; bases not matched to a gene: 20. The CDR3 spans 20 residues. The CDR3 DNA is TGCGCCAGCAGCCACAAGACCCCGGGACCAGCGGGATCTGGCCAAGAGACCCAGTACTTC. Amino acids: CASSHKTPGPAGSGQETQYF.

This chain connects TRBV6-4 to TRBJ1-6; D call uncertain. This CDR3 comprises 13 residues. V dropped 2 bases and J dropped 5 bases, with 4 bases sitting between them. CDR1 and CDR2 from the germline V gene are MRHNA and SNTAGT. The CDR3 region has the DNA TGTGCCAGCAGTGACAGGGATAATTCACCCCTCCACTTT. This sequence encodes CASSDRDNSPLHF.

This chain connects TRBV12-3 or TRBV12-4 to TRBJ2-1, with 10 bases aligning to TRBD2. The CDR3 has 14 residues. V was clipped by 7 bases and J by 5 bases; unmatched bases: 5. The CDR3 region is CASISSGRDNEQFF. For the CDR3, the DNA is TGTGCCAGCATTTCTAGCGGGAGAGACAATGAGCAGTTCTTC.

At least ten counts were recorded for this clone. This chain connects TRBV5-1 to TRBJ2-3; TRBD2 matches 10 bases. This CDR3 is 16 amino acids long. Per the germline V gene, CDR1 is SGHRS and CDR2 is YFSETQ. V was pared by 3 bases and J by 2 bases, with 6 bases of the junction left unmatched. CDR3 protein: CASSSNSGRSTDTQYF. The DNA of the CDR3 is TGCGCCAGCAGCTCCAATAGCGGGAGGTCCACAGATACGCAGTATTTT.

This chain links TRBV12-3 or TRBV12-4 with TRBJ2-1, with D perhaps being TRBD1 or TRBD2 (6 bases each). The CDR3 length is 17 residues. V lost 5 bases to trimming and J lost 4 bases, with 21 bases between them. CDR3 protein: CASSPSHGGAVYNEQFF. The CDR3 DNA reads TGTGCCAGCAGTCCTAGCCACGGGGGCGCAGTATACAATGAGCAGTTCTTC.

This clone has ten or more counts. This rearrangement joins TRBV5-1 to TRBJ2-5; D is possibly TRBD1 or TRBD2 (5 bases each). The CDR3 length is 14 residues. The V gene's germline CDR1 is SGHRS and CDR2 YFSETQ. V shed 6 bases and J shed 1 base, with 13 bases lying between them. CDR3 region: CASKLGTFQETQYF. Written as DNA, the CDR3 is TGCGCCAGCAAGTTGGGGACCTTCCAAGAGACCCAGTACTTC.

This clone is medium-sized (0.01 to 0.1%) in the sample. The V call is TRBV6-1, the J call TRBJ2-7; 7 positions agree with TRBD1. The CDR3 runs to 13 residues. Unmatched junction bases numbered 13, after V lost 11 bases and J lost 6 bases. Germline V CDR1 and CDR2: MNHNS, SASEGT. Here the CDR3 reads CAARAGGASEQYF. The CDR3 DNA follows: TGTGCCGCTCGGGCAGGGGGTGCGAGCGAGCAGTACTTC.